Below, one T cell receptor beta chain is given with its context. This specimen comes from a study of shared clonotypes between healthy human individuals. Assay runs were performed at deep level. Clones were sequenced by immunoSEQ multiplex PCR, and TCRdb holds only the in-frame ones, with some missing. The sample gives hundreds of thousands of clones, around 81% of which show up once; 9.5% to 15% is in the top ten. The V gene lost 4 bases and the J gene lost 4 bases, with 11 bases spanning the gap. CDR3 length equals 14 residues. The germline V gene has CDR1 SGHTA and CDR2 FQGTGA. The rearrangement links TRBV7-3 to TRBJ2-1; possible D gene TRBD2, 5 bases. This TCR was sampled from a middle-aged woman in good health. Some clones in this sample may be carry-over from other donors' samples. The sequencing input was PBMCs. The CDR3 region is CASSWGDKYNEQFF. The CDR3 region has the DNA TGTGCCAGCAGCTGGGGAGACAAATACAATGAGCAGTTCTTC.